The clone carrying this T cell receptor (beta chain) was counted between two and nine times. The antigen is undetermined. MiXCR, applied by TCRdb to the RT-PCR reads, yields one record per CDR3 protein. The sample lists roughly 570,000 distinct CDR3 sequences, roughly 13% occurring once. These data belong to a study of response to subunit inactivated influenza vaccine. Study-wide points: New T cells are recruited in small numbers by each seasonal influenza vaccination, according to the authors' suggestion.

The CDR3 spans 14 residues. The V gene end was trimmed by 2 bases and the J gene end by 4 bases; junction bases not matched to a gene: 4. The sample consisted of PBMCs from blood, taken 35 to 45 days after vaccination. The chain couples TRBV6-7 to TRBJ1-2, with 7 bases fitting TRBD1. TRBV6-7 is assigned to the ORF class and has an uncertain function. The TCR was taken from a man over 45 who received an inactivated influenza vaccine. CDR3 DNA: TGTGCCAGCAGTTACCGCGGGACAGCCTATGGCTACACCTTC. Translation: CASSYRGTAYGYTF.